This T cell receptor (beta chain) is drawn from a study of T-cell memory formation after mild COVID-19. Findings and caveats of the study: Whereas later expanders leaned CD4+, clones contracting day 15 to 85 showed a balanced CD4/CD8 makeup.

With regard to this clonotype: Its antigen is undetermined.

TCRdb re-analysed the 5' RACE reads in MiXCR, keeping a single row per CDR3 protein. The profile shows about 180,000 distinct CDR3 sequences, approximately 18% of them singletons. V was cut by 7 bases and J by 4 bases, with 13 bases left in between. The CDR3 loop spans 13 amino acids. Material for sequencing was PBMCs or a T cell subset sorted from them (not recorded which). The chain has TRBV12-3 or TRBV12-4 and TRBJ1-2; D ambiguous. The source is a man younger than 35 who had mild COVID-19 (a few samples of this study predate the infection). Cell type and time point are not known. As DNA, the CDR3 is TGTGCCAGCAATACACACGGGAGCTATGGCTACACCTTC. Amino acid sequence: CASNTHGSYGYTF.